A selection of T cell receptor beta chains follows, all from one sample in a study of glioma-infiltrating T cells after dendritic cell vaccination. The table came from immunoSEQ multiplex PCR; TCRdb's copy has only in-frame clones and leaves some out. The sample comprises about 73,000 clones, around 80% of which are singletons, and roughly 2% rests with the top ten. The sequenced sample was blood, obtained before dendritic cell vaccination. The origin of the receptors is a human donor with glioblastoma. The CDR3 runs from the conserved cysteine through the conserved F or W. D genes are given only for firm matches. The size entry is marked missing in some rows and otherwise reads once, few, many or a size class.

D	V	size	J	DNA	CDR3
NA	TRBV5-1	NA	TRBJ2-2	TGCGCCAGCAGCTTGGGCAGAAACACCGGGGAGCTGTTTTTT	CASSLGRNTGELFF
NA	TRBV2	NA	TRBJ1-3	TGTGCCAGCAGTGGTCAGGCATTTGGAAACACCATATATTTT	CASSGQAFGNTIYF
NA	TRBV5-6	NA	TRBJ1-4	TGTGCCAGCAGCTCGGGGGTTGGTGAAAAACTGTTTTTT	CASSSGVGEKLFF
NA	TRBV2	NA	TRBJ1-6	TGTGCCAGCAGCCCAGGGGACAATAATTCACCCCTCCACTTT	CASSPGDNNSPLHF
NA	TRBV28	NA	TRBJ1-2	TGTGCCAGCAGTCCGGGGGGGCCCTATGGCTACACCTTC	CASSPGGPYGYTF
NA	TRBV7-6	NA	TRBJ1-3	TGTGCCAGCAGCTTAGGACAGACTGGAAACACCATATATTTT	CASSLGQTGNTIYF
NA	TRBV7-9	NA	TRBJ2-7	TGTGCCAGCAGCTTAGTCAGCTACGAGCAGTACTTC	CASSLVSYEQYF
TRBD1	TRBV19	NA	TRBJ1-2	TGTGCCAGTAGTGAGGGACAGGGGGCGGACTATGGCTACACCTTC	CASSEGQGADYGYTF
TRBD1	TRBV5-1	NA	TRBJ1-1	TGCGCCAGCAGCTCCCAAGGGGGCGCCACTGAAGCTTTCTTT	CASSSQGGATEAFF
TRBD2	TRBV28	NA	TRBJ2-2	TGTGCCAGCAGGCCGTTTACGGCTAGCGGGATGTCCGGGGAGCTGTTTTTT	CASRPFTASGMSGELFF
TRBD1	TRBV2	NA	TRBJ2-3	TGTGCCAGCAGTGCCTTGGGACAGGGAACGGCAGATACGCAGTATTTT	CASSALGQGTADTQYF
TRBD1	TRBV7-9	NA	TRBJ1-2	TGTGCCAGCAGCTTAGCGAGACAGGGATTCTGGGGCTACACCTTC	CASSLARQGFWGYTF
NA	TRBV27	NA	TRBJ2-7	TGTGCCAGCAGCCCCCTCCGGTTCGGGGAGCAGTACTTC	CASSPLRFGEQYF
NA	TRBV30	NA	TRBJ2-5	TGTGCCTGGAGTGTGGGGGGACTTACGGAGACCCAGTACTTC	CAWSVGGLTETQYF
NA	TRBV6-1	NA	TRBJ1-3	TGTGCCAGCAGTGTTTCGGCAGGTCCCTCTGGAAACACCATATATTTT	CASSVSAGPSGNTIYF
TRBD1	TRBV2	NA	TRBJ2-2	TGTGCCATAATCGACAGGGCGGCGGGCACCGGGGAGCTGTTTTTT	CAIIDRAAGTGELFF
NA	TRBV19	once	TRBJ1-2	TGTGCCAGTAGTTCCGAGACGGGGAAATGGGGCTACACCTTC	CASSSETGKWGYTF
TRBD1	TRBV6-1	NA	TRBJ1-4	TGTGCCAGCAGTCCGGACAGGACTCGGCTGTTTTTT	CASSPDRTRLFF
NA	TRBV15	NA	TRBJ1-4	TGTGCCACCAGCAGGGACATCAGGGAAAAACTGTTTTTT	CATSRDIREKLFF
TRBD1	TRBV6-6	few	TRBJ2-7	TGTGCCAGCAGTGTTCGACAGGGCGGAGGCCCTTCCGAGCAGTACTTC	CASSVRQGGGPSEQYF
NA	TRBV19	NA	TRBJ2-3	TGTGCCAGTAGTATGGCCCGGCGGAACACAGATACGCAGTATTTT	CASSMARRNTDTQYF
TRBD1	TRBV12-5	NA	TRBJ1-1	TGTGCTAGTGGTTTGGTACAGGGGGGAAACACTGAAGCTTTCTTT	CASGLVQGGNTEAFF
NA	TRBV12-5	NA	TRBJ1-5	TGTGCTAGTGGTTTGGGGGCCTTTGGGCCCCAGCATTTT	CASGLGAFGPQHF
NA	TRBV5-1	NA	TRBJ1-4	TGCGCCAGCAGCTACGGACACGAAAATGAAAAACTGTTTTTT	CASSYGHENEKLFF
TRBD2	TRBV18	NA	TRBJ2-7	TGTGCCAGCTCAGAAACTAGCGGCCTTGGGGGTCACGAGCAGTACTTC	CASSETSGLGGHEQYF
NA	TRBV2	few	TRBJ1-4	TGTGCCAGCAGTCGGGGGACTAATGAAAAACTGTTTTTT	CASSRGTNEKLFF
NA	TRBV27	NA	TRBJ1-5	TGTGCCAGCAGTGGGAGGGGGAACCGGCTCGGTCAGCCCCAGCATTTT	CASSGRGNRLGQPQHF
NA	TRBV5-6	NA	TRBJ2-1	TGTGCCAGCTCTGGAGCAGCCTACAATGAGCAGTTCTTC	CASSGAAYNEQFF
NA	TRBV6-4	NA	TRBJ1-6	TGTGCCAGCAGCCGACTCTCCAACCTTAAGACACCCCTCCACTTT	CASSRLSNLKTPLHF
NA	TRBV5-5	NA	TRBJ1-1	TGTGCCAGCAGCTTGCAGGACCGCGGACAGCGGTCAGGAGCTTTCTTT	CASSLQDRGQRSGAFF
NA	TRBV25-1	NA	TRBJ2-3	TGTGCCAGCAGTGAACAGGGTTGGGGCACAGATACGCAGTATTTT	CASSEQGWGTDTQYF
TRBD1	TRBV11-3	NA	TRBJ1-6	TGTGCCAGCAGCTTGACAGGGGGCAATAATTCACCCCTCCACTTT	CASSLTGGNNSPLHF
TRBD1	TRBV5-1	NA	TRBJ1-1	TGCGCCAGCAGCTTGGGACGATGGACAGGTCACTTGTGGAACACTGAAGCTTTCTTT	CASSLGRWTGHLWNTEAFF
TRBD1	TRBV19	NA	TRBJ1-2	TGTGCCAGCTTGGACAGGGGAGCTAACTATGGCTACACCTTC	CASLDRGANYGYTF
TRBD2	TRBV7-6	once	TRBJ2-2	TGTGCCAGCAGCACGGGACTAGCGGGGGGCAGACGGTACACCGGGGAGCTGTTTTTT	CASSTGLAGGRRYTGELFF
TRBD1	TRBV7-9	once	TRBJ1-5	TGTGCCAGCAGCTTCGGGACAGGACGTAATCAGCCCCAGCATTTT	CASSFGTGRNQPQHF
NA	TRBV7-2	NA	TRBJ2-7	TGTGCCAGCAGCCCCAACTACGAGCAGCACTTC	CASSPNYEQHF
NA	TRBV5-1	NA	TRBJ2-1	TGCGCCAGCAGCTTGGCCCCGGGGTCCTCCTACAATGAGCAGTTCTTC	CASSLAPGSSYNEQFF
TRBD1	TRBV2	once	TRBJ1-5	TGTGCCAGCAGCCGGACAGGTAACAATCAGCCCCAGCATTTT	CASSRTGNNQPQHF
TRBD2	TRBV6-6	NA	TRBJ2-3	TGTGCCAGCAGCCGACTAGCGGGGGGGCCCGATACGCAGTATTTT	CASSRLAGGPDTQYF
NA	TRBV19	NA	TRBJ2-5	TGTGCCACCCGTACTCTCGGGAAGGAGGAGACCCAGTACTTC	CATRTLGKEETQYF
NA	TRBV10-3	NA	TRBJ1-5	TGTGCCATCAGTGAGGCAGAAGTTCAGCCCCAGCATTTT	CAISEAEVQPQHF
NA	TRBV11-1	NA	TRBJ2-2	TGTGCCAGCAGCTTTCACGGGGAGCTGTTTTTT	CASSFHGELFF